This T cell receptor (beta chain) was obtained from a study of CD8+CD57+ T cells in acquired aplastic anemia. About the study: The average for DNA from sorted CD4+ and CD8+ cells was approximately 3.2 ug.

The CDR3 loop spans 14 amino acids. Germline V CDR1 and CDR2: DFQATT, SNEGSKA (reference sequence). Template material for TCR beta VDJ and CDR3 profiling consisted of genomic DNA. TCRdb called the reads again in MiXCR, with one record for every CDR3 protein. The repertoire includes 250,000 to 300,000 distinct CDR3 sequences, 56% of them detected once, and approximately 1.2% sits in the top ten. Patients chosen for sequencing had shown CD8+CD57+ cell expansion by flow cytometry. The patients, all of them, had severe acquired aplastic anemia. Sampling of blood occurred while the patients had still received no therapy. Findings and caveats of the study: In common between the patients and the controls were some 29 CD8+ CDR3 sequences.

Concerning this clonotype: Its antigen is currently unknown. The junction departs from germline at one end; a sequencing error may be responsible.

Source material: sorted CD4+, CD8+, or CD8+CD57+ T cells (not recorded which) from PBMCs. The receptor was derived from a human donor with aplastic anemia. The V and J genes are TRBV20-1 and TRBJ2-2, with a tentative D call TRBD1 (6 bases). The CDR3 loop reads CSAREAAGPGELLF. CDR3 nucleotides: TGCAGTGCTAGAGAGGCAGCAGGGCCAGGGGAGCTGCTTTTT.